The 2 T cell receptor beta chains below come from one sample, sequenced in a study of T cells in Graves' hyperthyroidism and ophthalmopathy. From RNA transcripts, TCR beta CDR3 regions were amplified. The TCR CDR3 first-round RT-PCR relied on the HTBI primer set. TCRdb re-analysed the multiplex PCR reads in MiXCR, keeping a single row per CDR3 protein. The sample has some 490,000 distinct CDR3 sequences, about 22% seen once. The sequencing input was blood. The receptors come from a woman between 65 and 79 years old with Graves' ophthalmopathy.

The chain has TRBV11-2 and TRBJ2-7; D is perhaps TRBD1 (6 bases). The V gene lost 5 bases and the J gene lost 1 base, with 9 bases spanning the gap. This CDR3 region has 13 residues. Germline CDR1 reads SGHAT; CDR2 reads FQNNGV. The CDR3 spells CASSPDRSYEQYF. In nucleotides, the CDR3 is TGTGCCAGCAGCCCAGACAGGTCCTACGAGCAGTACTTC.

This clonotype has more than one count but fewer than ten. The chain employs TRBV19 and TRBJ2-7; 9 positions match TRBD2. From germline, CDR1 is LNHDA and CDR2 SQIVND (reference sequence). The junction had 10 bases not matched to a gene; V was cut back by 1 base and J by 0 bases. This CDR3 region has 18 residues. The CDR3 sequence is CASSIASASGANSYEQYF. The DNA of the CDR3 is TGTGCCAGTAGTATAGCGTCGGCTAGCGGGGCCAACTCCTACGAGCAGTACTTC.